The following is a T cell receptor (beta chain) sequence with its context. Per the original methods: Reference gene primers were amplified, and this amplification served to estimate nucleated cell counts. Method: immunoSEQ multiplex PCR; TCRdb's copy keeps in-frame clones and lacks some. From that table come the V and J calls and clone size; the DNA was used to work out D and trimming. Found here are some 27,000 clones, roughly 87% of them singletons; the top ten hold approximately 13%. The CDR3 totals 15 residues. Unmatched junction bases numbered 6, after V lost 5 bases and J lost 4 bases. Germline V gene sequence: CDR1 MNHEY, CDR2 SVGAGI. This entry belongs to a study of blood T cell repertoires in COVID-19. Study details: Material from acute and convalescent COVID-19 was sourced from the United States, Italy and Spain. T cells, B-cell-depleted T cells, or PBMCs provided the cDNA or gDNA that served as material.

The rearrangement joins TRBV6-5 to TRBJ2-1; 9 bases are a match to TRBD2. Input material: peripheral blood. This receptor was taken from a human donor in a cohort sampled during active COVID-19. The donor label of this sample is uncertain. CDR3: CASSLSGGFYNEQFF. The DNA for the CDR3 is TGTGCCAGCAGTCTTAGCGGGGGTTTTTACAATGAGCAGTTCTTC.